The next 20 T cell receptor beta chains were all read from a single sample in a study of identical twins. TCRdb itself ran the 5' RACE reads through MiXCR, one entry per CDR3 protein. The sample lists fewer than 550,000 distinct CDR3 sequences; roughly 15% were seen once. Another study also made use of these data, one on yellow fever vaccine responses in identical twins.

Sequenced input: CD4+ T cells sorted from blood. The receptors originated from a woman under 30 in good health.

At least ten counts were recorded for this clonotype. The chain is built from TRBV29-1 and TRBJ1-1; D call uncertain. The germline CDR1 and CDR2 sequences are SQVTM and ANQGSEA. V was trimmed by 6 bases and J by 7 bases, leaving 12 bases between them. The CDR3 sequence is 11 residues long. CDR3 nucleotides: TGCAGCGTCTCGATTTGGGTTGAAGCTTTCTTT. This sequence encodes CSVSIWVEAFF. Full variable domain (outside the CDR3, taken from reference TRBV29-1 and TRBJ1-1): SAVISQKPSRDICQRGTSLTIQCQVDSQVTMMFWYRQQPGQSLTLIATANQGSEATYESGFVIDKFPISRPNLTFSTLTVSNMSPEDSSIYLCSVSIWVEAFFGQGTRLTVV.

J is TRBJ1-2 and V is TRBV11-2; 7 bases fit TRBD1. The V gene end was trimmed by 5 bases and the J gene end by 3 bases; junction bases not matched to a gene: 9. Germline CDR1 and CDR2: SGHAT and FQNNGV. This CDR3 is 15 amino acids long. The CDR3 loop reads CASSNLGQTDYGYTF. In DNA form, the CDR3 reads TGTGCCAGCAGCAACTTGGGACAGACCGACTATGGCTACACCTTC.

This clonotype has a handful of counts. The genes are TRBV19 and TRBJ1-3; the D is unclear. V lost 3 bases, J lost 3 bases, and 9 bases lay in between. Per the germline V gene, CDR1 is LNHDA and CDR2 is SQIVND (reference sequence). CDR3 length: 14 amino acids. CDR3 residues: CASSITSVGNTIYF. In nucleotides, the CDR3 is TGTGCCAGTAGTATTACGTCAGTTGGAAACACCATATATTTT.

V is TRBV29-1 and J is TRBJ2-1; 9 nucleotides align to TRBD1. Germline assignment: CDR1 SQVTM and CDR2 ANQGSEA. The CDR3 is 13 residues long. V lost 8 bases to trimming and J lost 3 bases; unmatched junction nucleotides: 5. The CDR3 region is CSIGQGFYNEQFF. The CDR3 DNA follows: TGCAGCATAGGACAGGGGTTCTACAATGAGCAGTTCTTC.

This clonotype was seen only a few times. V and J are TRBV6-5 and TRBJ2-7; D possibly uses TRBD1 or TRBD2 (5 bases each). The CDR3 is made up of 19 amino acids. V gave up 2 bases and J gave up 2 bases, with 25 bases separating them. CDR1 and CDR2 (germline): MNHEY, SVGAGI. CDR3 in DNA: TGTGCCAGCAGTTACAAGTACAGTATCAGGGTTTGGGAGCCCTACGAGCAGTACTTC. This gives the protein CASSYKYSIRVWEPYEQYF.

The chain joins TRBV7-9 to TRBJ1-4; D not certain. Trimming cost V 0 bases and J 8 bases, with 10 bases left between them. CDR3 size: 14 residues. Germline-derived CDR1 and CDR2 are SEHNR and FQNEAQ (reference sequence). CDR3 nucleotide sequence: TGTGCCAGCAGCTTAGCCGCGCCGAGCGAAAAACTGTTTTTT. Amino acid sequence: CASSLAAPSEKLFF.

This chain connects TRBV18 to TRBJ1-1, with 7 bases lining up with TRBD1. The CDR3 runs to 15 residues. V lost 3 bases and J lost 1; bases outside the gene matches: 5. The germline gives CDR1 KGHSH, CDR2 LQKENI. The CDR3 sequence is CASSPRDSQNTEAFF. Written as DNA, the CDR3 is TGTGCCAGCTCACCGAGGGACAGCCAGAACACTGAAGCTTTCTTT.

The chain has TRBV29-1 and TRBJ2-3; D is possibly TRBD2 (6 bases). CDR1 and CDR2 from the germline V gene are SQVTM and ANQGSEA. CDR3 size: 13 residues. V shed 6 bases and J shed 0 bases, with 10 bases lying between them. CDR3 loop: CSVGRGSTDTQYF. CDR3 DNA: TGCAGCGTGGGGCGGGGTAGCACAGATACGCAGTATTTT.

This clonotype has a handful of counts. The rearrangement links TRBV20-1 to TRBJ1-1; 7 bases align to TRBD1. Germline V gene data show CDR1 as DFQATT and CDR2 as SNEGSKA (reference sequence). The V segment lost 7 bases and the J segment 4 bases; nucleotides outside the gene matches: 6. The CDR3 spans 12 residues. DNA of the CDR3: TGCAGTGTATTCCAGGGGGGCACTGAAGCTTTCTTT. Translated, it gives CSVFQGGTEAFF.

This clonotype was detected a few times. The chain is built from TRBV3-1 and TRBJ2-4; D gene unclear. The germline CDR1 and CDR2 sequences are LGHDT and YNNKEL (reference sequence). The CDR3 is 14 amino acids. Between the trimmed V and J ends, which lost 4 bases and 0 bases, there was a span of 7 bases. The CDR3 bases are TGTGCCAGCAGCCCCGGTATAGCCAAAAACATTCAGTACTTC. The encoded protein is CASSPGIAKNIQYF.

The gene calls are TRBV12-3 or TRBV12-4 and TRBJ1-1, with TRBD1 as a possible D gene (6 bases). This CDR3 is built from 14 residues. With 2 bases removed from V and 1 base from J, the gap between germline ends came to 8 bases. The CDR3 DNA sequence: TGTGCCAGCAGTTTAACAGGGACGAACACTGAAGCTTTCTTT. Protein: CASSLTGTNTEAFF.

The chain joins TRBV4-1 to TRBJ2-1; a weak D match, TRBD2 (6 bases). This CDR3 is built from 15 residues. V lost 3 bases, J lost 6 bases, and 15 bases lay in between. Germline V gives CDR1 MGHRA, CDR2 YSYEKL. The CDR3 DNA sequence: TGCGCCAGCAGCCAGGACTCCGGGACTCGCAATGAGCAGTTCTTC. Its protein is CASSQDSGTRNEQFF.

This clonotype was counted between two and nine times. The chain has TRBV29-1 and TRBJ2-3, with D perhaps TRBD2 (6 bases). The CDR3 is 19 residues long. V lost 4 bases, J lost 2 bases, and 28 bases lay in between. Germline CDR1 and CDR2: SQVTM and ANQGSEA. CDR3 region: CSVVHLGGAKSRTTDTQYF. The CDR3 nucleotides are TGCAGCGTTGTTCACTTGGGCGGGGCCAAATCTCGGACCACAGATACGCAGTATTTT.

In its sample, this clonotype was seen a few times. The chain recombines TRBV7-2 with TRBJ1-1; 9 positions agree with TRBD1. Trimming cost V 6 bases and J 0 bases; bases outside gene matches: 5. This CDR3 is built from 15 residues. CDR1 and CDR2 (germline): SGHTA, FQGNSA. This CDR3 reads CASRRQGGMNTEAFF. CDR3 DNA sequence: TGTGCCAGCAGACGACAGGGGGGGATGAACACTGAAGCTTTCTTT.

This clonotype was observed a handful of times. The rearrangement joins TRBV20-1 to TRBJ1-2, with D possibly being TRBD1 (5 bases). Germline CDR1 is DFQATT and CDR2 is SNEGSKA (reference sequence). V was clipped by 6 bases and J by 8 bases, with 13 bases between them. The CDR3 is 11 residues long. CDR3 DNA sequence: TGCAGTGCCGCAGGGAATCGAGGCTACACCTTC. It specifies CSAAGNRGYTF.

V gene TRBV5-1 combines with J gene TRBJ1-1; D is unclear. This CDR3 comprises 13 residues. The V end lost 4 bases, the J end lost 3 bases, and 10 bases lay between the germline ends. CDR1 SGHRS and CDR2 YFSETQ come from the germline V gene. Here the CDR3 reads CASSVRQDTEAFF. In nucleotides, the CDR3 is TGCGCCAGCAGCGTTCGGCAGGACACTGAAGCTTTCTTT.

V is TRBV28 and J is TRBJ2-7; D gene unclear. Between the trimmed V and J ends, which lost 5 bases and 5 bases, there was a span of 13 bases. There are 13 residues in the CDR3. Germline assignment: CDR1 MDHEN and CDR2 SYDVKM. The CDR3 sequence: CASSRPVLHEQYV. For the CDR3, the DNA is TGTGCCAGCAGTAGACCGGTTCTGCACGAGCAGTACGTC.

In its sample, this clonotype was seen a few times. The chain has TRBV6-5 and TRBJ1-1, with a tentative D call TRBD1 (6 bases). The germline V and J ends were trimmed by 4 bases and 0 bases, with 9 bases remaining between them. The CDR3 spans 14 residues. The germline V gene encodes CDR1 MNHEY and CDR2 SVGAGI. As DNA, the CDR3 is TGTGCCAGCAGTTGGGGGCCTATGAACACTGAAGCTTTCTTT. Residues: CASSWGPMNTEAFF.

This chain uses TRBV28 with TRBJ2-3, with D perhaps matching TRBD2 (6 bases). The CDR3 length is 16 residues. Trimming stripped 4 bases from V and 0 bases from J, with 14 bases between. Germline CDR1 MDHEN, CDR2 SYDVKM. CDR3 bases: TGTGCCAGCAGTTCGGGCGGGGTGCCTAGCACAGATACGCAGTATTTT. It encodes CASSSGGVPSTDTQYF.

This clonotype was seen at least ten times. The junction differs from germline at one of its ends, possibly a read error. The chain has TRBV5-1 and TRBJ2-7, with D tentatively TRBD1 (6 bases). The CDR3 has 13 residues. The germline CDR1 and CDR2 sequences are SGHRS and YFSETQ. Here the CDR3 DNA reads TGTGCCAGCAGTTTAGGGGGTACCTACGAGCAGTACTTC. Its protein product is CASSLGGTYEQYF.